This TCR beta chain derives from a study of cytomegalovirus exposure and HLA in healthy donors. Study-level points and caveats: Cytomegalovirus-associated status was assigned to some 180 TCR beta chains. On later analysis, the bulk of CMV-associated TCR beta chains appeared to be HLA-restricted. A few CMV-associated chains proved CMV antigen-specific in vitro.

Donors likely had unrecorded immune exposures despite being nominally healthy when sampled. For this clone: What it binds is unknown.

In the PCR, 60 Vbeta and 13 Jbeta primers were used. The method was immunoSEQ multiplex PCR; TCRdb's version includes in-frame clones alone and lacks a portion of them. The table includes roughly 170,000 clones, 84% detected once. This receptor was taken from a man between 25 and 39 years old in good health and CMV-seronegative. The sequenced sample was PBMCs.

CDR3 bases: TGTGCCAGCGATTACAGGGTCGGTGAGCAGTTCTTC. This translates into CASDYRVGEQFF. The V and J genes are TRBV6-1 and TRBJ2-1; tentatively, D is TRBD1 (6 bases). The CDR3 is 12 amino acids. Germline-derived CDR1 and CDR2 are MNHNS and SASEGT. The ends were cut back, 8 bases at V and 9 bases at J, with 14 bases in the middle.